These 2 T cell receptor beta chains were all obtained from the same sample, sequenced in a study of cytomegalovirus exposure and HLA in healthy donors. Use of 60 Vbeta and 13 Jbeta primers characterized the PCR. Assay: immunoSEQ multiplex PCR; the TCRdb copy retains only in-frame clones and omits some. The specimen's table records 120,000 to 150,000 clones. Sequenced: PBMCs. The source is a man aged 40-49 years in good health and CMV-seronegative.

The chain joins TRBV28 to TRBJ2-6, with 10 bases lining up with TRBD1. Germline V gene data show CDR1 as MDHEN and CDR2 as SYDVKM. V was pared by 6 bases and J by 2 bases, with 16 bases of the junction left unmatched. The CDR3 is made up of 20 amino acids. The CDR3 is CASSRLLDRTGGTGANVLTF. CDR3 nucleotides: TGTGCCAGCAGCCGTCTTTTGGACCGGACAGGGGGGACTGGGGCCAACGTCCTGACTTTC.

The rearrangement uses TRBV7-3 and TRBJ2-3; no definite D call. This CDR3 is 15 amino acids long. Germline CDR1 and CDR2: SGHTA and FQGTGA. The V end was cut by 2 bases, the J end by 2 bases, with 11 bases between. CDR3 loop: CASSLGLRNTDTQYF. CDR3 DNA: TGTGCCAGCAGCTTAGGATTGCGGAACACAGATACGCAGTATTTT.